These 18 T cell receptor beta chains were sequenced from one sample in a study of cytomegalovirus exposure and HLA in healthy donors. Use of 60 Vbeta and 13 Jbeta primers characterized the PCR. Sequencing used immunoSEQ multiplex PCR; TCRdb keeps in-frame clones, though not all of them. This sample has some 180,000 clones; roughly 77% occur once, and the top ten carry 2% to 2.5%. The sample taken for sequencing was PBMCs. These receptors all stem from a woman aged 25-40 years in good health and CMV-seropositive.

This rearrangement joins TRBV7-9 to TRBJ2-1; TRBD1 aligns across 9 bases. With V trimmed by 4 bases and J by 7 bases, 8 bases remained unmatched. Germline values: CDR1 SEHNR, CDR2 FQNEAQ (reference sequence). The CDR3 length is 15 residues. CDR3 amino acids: CASSSTGTGRNEQFF. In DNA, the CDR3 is TGTGCCAGCAGCTCAACCGGGACAGGGAGGAATGAGCAGTTCTTC.

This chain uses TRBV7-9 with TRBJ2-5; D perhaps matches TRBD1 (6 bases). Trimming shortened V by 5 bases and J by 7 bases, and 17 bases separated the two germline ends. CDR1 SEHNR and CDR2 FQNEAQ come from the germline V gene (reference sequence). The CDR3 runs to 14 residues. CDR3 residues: CASSLRDNPGTQYF. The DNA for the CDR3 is TGTGCCAGCAGCCTCCGGGACAACCCAGGGACCCAGTACTTC.

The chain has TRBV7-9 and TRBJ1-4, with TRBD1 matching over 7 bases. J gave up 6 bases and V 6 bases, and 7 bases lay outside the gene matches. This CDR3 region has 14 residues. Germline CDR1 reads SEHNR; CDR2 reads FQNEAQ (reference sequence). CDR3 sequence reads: CASSFTTGHEKLFF. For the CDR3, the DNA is TGTGCCAGCAGTTTCACGACAGGGCATGAAAAACTGTTTTTT.

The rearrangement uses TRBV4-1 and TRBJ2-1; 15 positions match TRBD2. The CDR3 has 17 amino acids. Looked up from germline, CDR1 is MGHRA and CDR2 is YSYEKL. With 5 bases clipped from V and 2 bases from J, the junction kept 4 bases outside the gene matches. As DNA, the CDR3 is TGCGCCAGCAGCTTTCGGACTAGCGGGGGGGCCTACAATGAGCAGTTCTTC. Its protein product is CASSFRTSGGAYNEQFF.

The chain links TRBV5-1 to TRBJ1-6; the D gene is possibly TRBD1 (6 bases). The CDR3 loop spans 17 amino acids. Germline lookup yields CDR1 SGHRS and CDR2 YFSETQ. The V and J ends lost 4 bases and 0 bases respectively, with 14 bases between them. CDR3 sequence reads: CASSSLGQSSYNSPLHF. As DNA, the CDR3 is TGCGCCAGCAGCAGTCTAGGACAGAGCTCCTATAATTCACCCCTCCACTTT.

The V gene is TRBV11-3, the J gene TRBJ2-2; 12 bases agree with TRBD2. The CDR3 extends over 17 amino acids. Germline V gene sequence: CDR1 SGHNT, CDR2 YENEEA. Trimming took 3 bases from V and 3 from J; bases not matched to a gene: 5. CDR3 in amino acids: CASSFRLAGAYTGELFF. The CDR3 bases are TGTGCCAGCAGCTTCAGACTAGCGGGGGCCTACACCGGGGAGCTGTTTTTT. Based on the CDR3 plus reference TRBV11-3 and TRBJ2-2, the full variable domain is EAGVVQSPRYKIIEKKQPVAFWCNPISGHNTLYWYLQNLGQGPELLIRYENEEAVDDSQLPKDRFSAERLKGVDSTLKIQPAELGDSAVYLCASSFRLAGAYTGELFFGEGSRLTVL.

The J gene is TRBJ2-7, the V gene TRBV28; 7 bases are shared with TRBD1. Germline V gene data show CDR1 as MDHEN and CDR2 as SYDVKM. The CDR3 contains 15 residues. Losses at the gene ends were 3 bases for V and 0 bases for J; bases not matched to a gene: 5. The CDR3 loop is CASSFRGQFSYEQYF. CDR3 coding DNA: TGTGCCAGCAGTTTTAGGGGACAGTTCTCCTACGAGCAGTACTTC.

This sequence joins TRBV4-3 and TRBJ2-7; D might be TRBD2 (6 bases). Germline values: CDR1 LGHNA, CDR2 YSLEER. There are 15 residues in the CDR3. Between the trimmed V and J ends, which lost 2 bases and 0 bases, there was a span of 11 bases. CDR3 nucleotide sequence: TGCGCCAGCAGCCAACGAGAAGCGGGCTCCTACGAGCAGTACTTC. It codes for CASSQREAGSYEQYF.

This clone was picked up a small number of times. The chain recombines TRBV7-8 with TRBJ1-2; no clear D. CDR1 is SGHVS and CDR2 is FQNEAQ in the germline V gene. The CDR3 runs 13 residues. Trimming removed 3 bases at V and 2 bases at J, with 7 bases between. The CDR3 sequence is CASSLDSNYGYTF. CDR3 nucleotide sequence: TGTGCCAGCAGCTTGGACTCCAACTATGGCTACACCTTC.

Here the CDR3 reads CASSLESYEQYF. CDR3 nucleotides: TGTGCCAGCAGCTTAGAGAGCTACGAGCAGTACTTC. The chain joins TRBV7-2 to TRBJ2-7, with no clear D. The germline CDR1 and CDR2 sequences are SGHTA and FQGNSA. Between the trimmed V and J ends, which lost 1 base and 3 bases, there was a span of 4 bases. The CDR3 spans 12 residues.

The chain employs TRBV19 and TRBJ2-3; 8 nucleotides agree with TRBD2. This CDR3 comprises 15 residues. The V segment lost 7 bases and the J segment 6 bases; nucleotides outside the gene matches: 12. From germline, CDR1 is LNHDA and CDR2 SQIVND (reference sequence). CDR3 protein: CASTARRGGSDTQYF. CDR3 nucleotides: TGTGCCAGTACCGCCCGCCGGGGGGGCAGCGATACGCAGTATTTT.

CDR3 nucleotides: TGTGCCAGCAGCCCCGAGGTCACAGATACGCAGTATTTT. Translation gives CASSPEVTDTQYF. V is TRBV5-4 and J is TRBJ2-3; D is unresolved. CDR1 and CDR2 from the germline V gene are SGHNT and YYREEE (reference sequence). CDR3 length: 13 amino acids. V lost 4 bases and J lost 2, with 8 bases in between.

CDR3 region: CASRLRVDNQPQHF. DNA of the CDR3: TGTGCCAGCAGACTTCGGGTTGACAATCAGCCCCAGCATTTT. This chain links TRBV6-5 with TRBJ1-5, with D hard to call. This CDR3 comprises 14 residues. Trimming removed 6 bases at V and 3 bases at J, with 12 bases between. The germline V gene has CDR1 MNHEY and CDR2 SVGAGI.

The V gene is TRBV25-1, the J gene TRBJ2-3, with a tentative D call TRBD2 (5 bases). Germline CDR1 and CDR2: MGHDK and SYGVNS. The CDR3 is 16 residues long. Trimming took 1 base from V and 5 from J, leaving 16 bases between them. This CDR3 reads CASSEWMSPRGDTQYF. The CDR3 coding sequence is TGTGCCAGCAGTGAATGGATGAGCCCTCGGGGAGATACGCAGTATTTT.

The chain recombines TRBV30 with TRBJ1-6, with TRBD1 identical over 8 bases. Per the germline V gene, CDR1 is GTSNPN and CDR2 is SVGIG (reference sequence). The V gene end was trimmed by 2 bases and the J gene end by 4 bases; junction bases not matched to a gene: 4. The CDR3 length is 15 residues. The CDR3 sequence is CAWSWNRGYNSPLHF. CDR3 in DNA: TGTGCCTGGAGTTGGAACAGGGGGTATAATTCACCCCTCCACTTT. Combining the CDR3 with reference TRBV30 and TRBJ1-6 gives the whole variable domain SQTIHQWPATLVQPVGSPLSLECTVEGTSNPNLYWYRQAAGRGLQLLFYSVGIGQISSEVPQNLSASRPQDRQFILSSKKLLLSDSGFYLCAWSWNRGYNSPLHFGNGTRLTVT.

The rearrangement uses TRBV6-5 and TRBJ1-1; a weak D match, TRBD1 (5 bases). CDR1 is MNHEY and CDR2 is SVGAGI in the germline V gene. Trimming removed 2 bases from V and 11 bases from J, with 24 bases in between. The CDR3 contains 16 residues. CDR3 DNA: TGTGCCAGCAGTTACCGCCCGGGGGGGAGGTCGGGTGGTGCTTTCTTT. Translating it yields CASSYRPGGRSGGAFF.

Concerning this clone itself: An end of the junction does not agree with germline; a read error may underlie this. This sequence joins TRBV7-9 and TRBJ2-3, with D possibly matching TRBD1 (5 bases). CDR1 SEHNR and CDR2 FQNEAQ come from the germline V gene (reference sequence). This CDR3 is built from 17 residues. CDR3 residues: CSSSPPAWQGGTDTQYF. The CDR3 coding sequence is TGTTCCAGCAGCCCCCCTGCCTGGCAGGGCGGCACAGATACGCAGTATTTT.

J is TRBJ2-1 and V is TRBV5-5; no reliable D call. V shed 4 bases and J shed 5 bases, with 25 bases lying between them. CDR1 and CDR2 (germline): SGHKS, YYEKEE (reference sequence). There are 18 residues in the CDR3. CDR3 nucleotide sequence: TGTGCCAGCAGCCCTACCCCCTCAAACCCCCCAATCCACAATGAGCAGTTCTTC. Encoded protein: CASSPTPSNPPIHNEQFF.